This TCR beta chain was observed in a study of control samples from healthy donors and cancer patients. The J segment lost 3 bases and the V segment lost 1 base, leaving 2 bases of the junction unmatched. Germline V gene lookup returns CDR1 SNHLY and CDR2 FYNNEI. The CDR3 is made up of 15 amino acids. TCRdb's copy holds only in-frame clones and misses some; the assay was immunoSEQ multiplex PCR. Of some 120,000 clones in the sample, 90% were seen once. Sequenced: blood. This clonotype was sampled from a man aged 18 to 35 in good health. J is TRBJ2-5 and V is TRBV2, with 10 positions matching TRBD2. The CDR3 bases are TGTGCCAGCAGTGAAGTGCTAGCGGGAGAAGAGACCCAGTACTTC. Amino acid sequence: CASSEVLAGEETQYF.